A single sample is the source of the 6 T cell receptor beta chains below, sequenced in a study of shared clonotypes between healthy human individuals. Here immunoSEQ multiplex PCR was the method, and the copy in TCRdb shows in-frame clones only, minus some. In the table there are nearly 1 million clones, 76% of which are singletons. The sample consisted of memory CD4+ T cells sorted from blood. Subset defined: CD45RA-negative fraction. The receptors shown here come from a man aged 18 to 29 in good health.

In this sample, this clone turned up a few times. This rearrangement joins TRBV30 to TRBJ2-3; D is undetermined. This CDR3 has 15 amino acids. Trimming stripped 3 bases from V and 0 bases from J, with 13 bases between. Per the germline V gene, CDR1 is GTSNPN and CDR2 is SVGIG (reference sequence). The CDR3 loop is CAWSYTAASTDTQYF. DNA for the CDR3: TGTGCCTGGAGCTATACGGCAGCTAGCACAGATACGCAGTATTTT.

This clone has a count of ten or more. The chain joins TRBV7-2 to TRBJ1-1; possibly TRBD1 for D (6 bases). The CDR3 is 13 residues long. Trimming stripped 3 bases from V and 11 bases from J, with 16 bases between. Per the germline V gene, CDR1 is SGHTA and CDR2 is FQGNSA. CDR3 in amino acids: CASSFGGGFGAFF. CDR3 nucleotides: TGTGCCAGCAGCTTTGGAGGGGGATTCGGGGCTTTCTTT.

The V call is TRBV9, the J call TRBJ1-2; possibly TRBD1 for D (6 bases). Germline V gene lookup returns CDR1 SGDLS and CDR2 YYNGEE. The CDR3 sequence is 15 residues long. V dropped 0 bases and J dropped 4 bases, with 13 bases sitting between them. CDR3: CASSVEGQGPYGYTF. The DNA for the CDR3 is TGTGCCAGCAGCGTAGAGGGGCAGGGGCCCTATGGCTACACCTTC.

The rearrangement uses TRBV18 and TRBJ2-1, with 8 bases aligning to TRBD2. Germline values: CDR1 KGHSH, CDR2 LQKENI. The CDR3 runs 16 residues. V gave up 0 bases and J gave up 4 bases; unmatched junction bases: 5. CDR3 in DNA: TGTGCCAGCTCACCACCGGCTAGCGGGCCATACAATGAGCAGTTCTTC. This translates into CASSPPASGPYNEQFF.

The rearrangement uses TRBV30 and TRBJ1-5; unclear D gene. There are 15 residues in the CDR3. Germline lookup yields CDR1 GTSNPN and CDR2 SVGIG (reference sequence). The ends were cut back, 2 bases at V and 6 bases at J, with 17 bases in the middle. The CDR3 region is CAWSSPREALQPQHF. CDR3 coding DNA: TGTGCCTGGAGTTCGCCAAGGGAGGCACTTCAGCCCCAGCATTTT.

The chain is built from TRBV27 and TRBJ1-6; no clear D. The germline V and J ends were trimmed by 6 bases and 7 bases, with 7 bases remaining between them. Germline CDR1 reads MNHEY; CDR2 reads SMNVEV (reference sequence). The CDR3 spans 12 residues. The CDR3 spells CASRTINSPLHF. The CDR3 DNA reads TGTGCCAGCAGGACAATCAATTCACCCCTCCACTTT.